What follows is one TCR beta chain and its context. The data derive from a study of identical twins. Germline V gene lookup returns CDR1 SGHRS and CDR2 YFSETQ. The CDR3 length is 15 residues. The germline V and J ends were trimmed by 4 bases and 0 bases, with 13 bases remaining between them. A single record per CDR3 protein comes from TCRdb applying MiXCR to the 5' RACE reads. This sample carries more than 400,000 distinct CDR3 sequences, 13% to 15% of them seen once, and the ten largest clones take 0.44%. These data are also associated with another study on yellow fever vaccine responses in identical twins.

The sample was CD4+ T cells sorted from blood. The sequence was obtained from a woman between 18 and 29 years old in good health. This chain joins TRBV5-1 and TRBJ1-1; D is uncertain. This CDR3 reads CASSARPDLNTEAFF. CDR3 bases: TGCGCCAGCAGCGCGAGGCCGGACCTGAACACTGAAGCTTTCTTT.